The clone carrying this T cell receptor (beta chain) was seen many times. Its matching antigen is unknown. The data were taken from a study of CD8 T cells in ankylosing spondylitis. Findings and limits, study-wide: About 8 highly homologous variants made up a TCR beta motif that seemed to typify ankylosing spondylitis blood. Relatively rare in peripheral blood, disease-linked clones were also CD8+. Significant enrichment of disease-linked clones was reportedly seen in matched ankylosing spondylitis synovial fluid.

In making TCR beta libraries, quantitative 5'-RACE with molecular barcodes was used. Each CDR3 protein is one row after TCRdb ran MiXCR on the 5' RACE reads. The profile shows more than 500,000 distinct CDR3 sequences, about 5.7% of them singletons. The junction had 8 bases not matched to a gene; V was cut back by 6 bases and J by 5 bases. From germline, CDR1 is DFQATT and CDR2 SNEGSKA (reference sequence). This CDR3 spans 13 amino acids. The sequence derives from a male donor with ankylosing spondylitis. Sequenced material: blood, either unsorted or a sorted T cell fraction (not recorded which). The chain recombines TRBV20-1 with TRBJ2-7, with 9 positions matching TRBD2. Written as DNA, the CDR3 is TGCAGTGCGTTGGGACTAGCTAACAACGAGCAGTACTTC. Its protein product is CSALGLANNEQYF.